Listed below are T cell receptor beta chains from one sample, sequenced in a study of T cell responses to AZD1222 COVID-19 vaccine. Clones were sequenced by immunoSEQ multiplex PCR, and TCRdb holds only the in-frame ones, with some missing. The table shows tens of thousands of clones, with about nine tenths occurring only once. The sample was peripheral blood, taken 28 days after the second AZD1222 dose. These receptors originate from an adult who received the AZD1222 COVID-19 vaccine. Both conserved end residues are part of each CDR3. A D gene is named only where the DNA matches it firmly. Size values are once, few and many counts, or a class for expanded clones, and some rows have none.

V	D	J	size	CDR3	DNA
TRBV7-9	.	TRBJ1-5	.	CASSDGLGLRNQPQHF	TGTGCCAGCAGCGATGGGCTGGGGCTAAGGAATCAGCCCCAGCATTTT
TRBV5-5	.	TRBJ1-1	.	CASSFKGSAEAFF	TGTGCCAGCAGCTTTAAAGGGTCCGCTGAAGCTTTCTTT
TRBV27	TRBD1	TRBJ2-5	.	CASWPGGRRETQYF	TGTGCCAGCTGGCCAGGGGGTAGAAGGGAGACCCAGTACTTC
TRBV11-2	.	TRBJ1-3	.	CASSLALTLGNTIYF	TGTGCCAGCAGCTTAGCTTTAACGCTGGGAAACACCATATATTTT
TRBV7-9	.	TRBJ1-2	.	CASSQSGAPVGYGYTF	TGTGCCAGCAGCCAATCCGGGGCCCCCGTCGGCTATGGCTACACCTTC
TRBV18	.	TRBJ1-3	.	CASSRDSAGNTIYF	TGTGCCAGCTCACGGGATTCCGCTGGAAACACCATATATTTT
TRBV19	TRBD1	TRBJ2-5	.	CASSISQGVRETQYF	TGTGCCAGTAGTATTTCTCAGGGGGTACGAGAGACCCAGTACTTC
TRBV13	.	TRBJ1-4	.	CASSARGASNEKLFF	TGTGCCAGCAGCGCGAGGGGGGCGTCTAATGAAAAACTGTTTTTT
TRBV4-3	TRBD2	TRBJ2-4	.	CASSQDGASGDIQYF	TGCGCCAGCAGCCAAGATGGGGCTAGCGGGGACATTCAGTACTTC
TRBV5-4	.	TRBJ1-6	.	CASSSQQGGGRTLHF	TGTGCCAGCAGCTCCCAACAGGGAGGTGGGAGGACCCTCCACTTT
TRBV19	TRBD2	TRBJ2-1	.	CASSTGGSSYNEQFF	TGTGCCAGTAGTACCGGGGGGAGCTCCTACAATGAGCAGTTCTTC
TRBV5-5	.	TRBJ2-5	.	CASSLRQGIKIVETQYF	TGTGCCAGCAGCCTGCGGCAGGGCATAAAGATTGTGGAGACCCAGTACTTC
TRBV5-1	TRBD1	TRBJ1-4	.	CASSETGVTNEKLFF	TGCGCCAGCAGCGAGACAGGGGTGACTAATGAAAAACTGTTTTTT
TRBV5-4	TRBD1	TRBJ1-2	.	CASSRAGTGGSYGYTF	TGTGCCAGCAGCAGAGCCGGGACAGGGGGGAGCTATGGCTACACCTTC
TRBV9	.	TRBJ1-2	.	CASSPRLRGSDGYTF	TGTGCCAGCAGCCCGCGCCTCAGGGGTAGTGATGGCTACACCTTC
TRBV6-5	TRBD1	TRBJ1-2	.	CASSGTGGRNYGYTF	TGTGCCAGCAGCGGTACAGGGGGGAGGAACTATGGCTACACCTTC
TRBV11-2	.	TRBJ2-7	.	CASSELEGLYSYEQYF	TGTGCCAGCAGCGAGCTGGAGGGACTCTACTCCTACGAGCAGTACTTC
TRBV6-5	.	TRBJ2-5	.	CASSPRGQTETQYF	TGTGCCAGCAGTCCTCGCGGTCAGACAGAGACCCAGTACTTC
TRBV7-9	.	TRBJ2-7	.	CASSRDGYEQYF	TGTGCCAGCAGCCGCGACGGCTACGAGCAGTACTTC
TRBV6-5	.	TRBJ1-5	.	CASRSPQQGIQPQHF	TGTGCCAGCCGATCTCCCCAACAGGGTATCCAGCCCCAGCATTTT
TRBV28	.	TRBJ1-1	.	CASSFTGKNTEAFF	TGTGCCAGCAGTTTCACAGGGAAGAACACTGAAGCTTTCTTT
TRBV5-1	.	TRBJ1-1	.	CASSWSSRVGTEAFF	TGCGCCAGCAGCTGGAGCTCTAGAGTGGGAACTGAAGCTTTCTTT
TRBV2	.	TRBJ1-1	.	CASGDSYMNTEAFF	TGTGCCAGCGGCGACAGCTACATGAACACTGAAGCTTTCTTT
TRBV19	.	TRBJ1-2	.	CATTGRGYGYTF	TGTGCCACAACAGGGCGGGGCTATGGCTACACCTTC
TRBV4-1	.	TRBJ1-2	.	CASSQDRAELIGYTF	TGCGCCAGCAGCCAAGATCGGGCGGAGCTAATCGGCTACACCTTC
TRBV6-5	.	TRBJ1-6	.	CASSVGQRNSPLHF	TGTGCCAGCAGCGTTGGACAGAGAAATTCACCCCTCCACTTT
TRBV29-1	.	TRBJ2-2	.	CSVEGRGAVTGELFF	TGCAGCGTTGAAGGACGGGGGGCGGTCACCGGGGAGCTGTTTTTT
TRBV5-8	.	TRBJ1-4	.	CASSFVGTGPLGKLFF	TGTGCCAGCAGCTTCGTTGGGACGGGGCCCTTGGGAAAACTGTTTTTT
TRBV20-1	.	TRBJ2-7	.	CSASADLSSYEQYF	TGCAGTGCTAGTGCTGATCTAAGCTCCTACGAGCAGTACTTC
TRBV7-9	.	TRBJ1-6	.	CASNADGSYNSPLHF	TGTGCCAGCAATGCGGACGGCTCCTATAATTCACCCCTCCACTTT
TRBV6-1	TRBD1	TRBJ2-7	.	CASSEVTTGSVKPSYEQYF	TGTGCCAGCAGTGAAGTAACGACAGGGAGTGTTAAGCCCTCCTACGAGCAGTACTTC
TRBV4-2	.	TRBJ1-1	.	CASSQEWENTEAFF	TGTGCCAGCAGCCAAGAGTGGGAGAACACTGAAGCTTTCTTT
TRBV30	.	TRBJ1-6	once	CAWRTGGGNSPLHF	TGTGCCTGGAGGACGGGGGGAGGGAATTCACCCCTCCACTTT
TRBV6-1	.	TRBJ1-6	.	CASSEVSERGLGSPLHF	TGTGCCAGCAGTGAAGTTTCGGAGCGGGGTTTGGGATCACCCCTCCACTTT
TRBV5-4	TRBD2	TRBJ2-5	.	CASSPTSGGALVETQYF	TGTGCCAGCAGCCCGACTAGCGGGGGGGCCTTGGTAGAGACCCAGTACTTC
TRBV7-2	.	TRBJ1-2	.	CASSLEANYGYTF	TGTGCCAGCAGCCTCGAGGCCAACTATGGCTACACCTTC
TRBV7-2	.	TRBJ2-2	once	CASSSGYTGELFF	TGTGCCAGCAGCTCAGGGTACACCGGGGAGCTGTTTTTT
TRBV19	.	TRBJ1-1	.	CASSIEGLNTEAFF	TGTGCCAGTAGTATAGAAGGCCTGAACACTGAAGCTTTCTTT
TRBV30	.	TRBJ1-4	once	CAGQSANEKLFF	TGTGCCGGACAAAGCGCTAATGAAAAACTGTTTTTT
TRBV30	.	TRBJ2-2	.	CAWSHQLPAGELFF	TGTGCCTGGAGTCACCAACTCCCGGCTGGGGAGCTGTTTTTT
TRBV5-1	.	TRBJ1-2	.	CASSFSAGISNGYTF	TGCGCCAGCAGCTTTTCGGCAGGGATCTCTAATGGCTACACCTTC
TRBV19	.	TRBJ2-7	.	CASSMQGATYEQYF	TGTGCCAGTAGTATGCAAGGGGCCACCTACGAGCAGTACTTC
TRBV2	TRBD2	TRBJ2-5	.	CASTSLAGKQETQYF	TGTGCCAGCACCTCACTAGCGGGGAAGCAAGAGACCCAGTACTTC
TRBV6-5	.	TRBJ1-1	.	CATETRGSKAFF	TGTGCCACAGAAACCAGGGGCTCGAAAGCTTTCTTT
TRBV19	.	TRBJ1-4	.	CASSIGPGDLIEKLFF	TGTGCCAGTAGTATCGGGCCAGGGGATCTAATAGAAAAACTGTTTTTT
TRBV21-1	.	TRBJ2-3	.	CASIKKWGRGQTDTQYF	TGTGCCAGCATCAAAAAATGGGGCAGGGGGCAGACAGATACGCAGTATTTT
TRBV12-3/TRBV12-4	TRBD2	TRBJ2-5	.	CASTYSGVETQYF	TGTGCCAGCACCTATAGCGGGGTTGAGACCCAGTACTTC
TRBV14	.	TRBJ2-5	.	CASSQGTASQETQYF	TGTGCCAGCAGCCAAGGTACAGCCTCTCAAGAGACCCAGTACTTC
TRBV5-4	.	TRBJ1-2	.	CASSLGQVESGYTF	TGTGCCAGCAGCTTGGGCCAGGTCGAGAGTGGCTACACCTTC
TRBV9	.	TRBJ1-3	.	CASSVKGTNSGNTIYF	TGTGCCAGCAGCGTAAAGGGTACGAACTCTGGAAACACCATATATTTT
TRBV19	TRBD1	TRBJ1-6	.	CASGDRGGGNSPLHF	TGTGCCAGTGGCGACAGGGGAGGTGGAAATTCACCCCTCCACTTT